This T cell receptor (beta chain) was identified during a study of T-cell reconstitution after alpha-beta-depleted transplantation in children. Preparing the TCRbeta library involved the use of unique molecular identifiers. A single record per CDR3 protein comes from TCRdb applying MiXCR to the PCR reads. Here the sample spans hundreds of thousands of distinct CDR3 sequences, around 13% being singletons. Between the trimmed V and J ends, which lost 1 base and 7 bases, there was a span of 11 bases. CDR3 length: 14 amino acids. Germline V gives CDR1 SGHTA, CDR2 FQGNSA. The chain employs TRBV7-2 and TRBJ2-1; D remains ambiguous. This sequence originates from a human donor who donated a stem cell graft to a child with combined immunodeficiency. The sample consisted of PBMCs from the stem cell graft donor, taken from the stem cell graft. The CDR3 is CASSLVGLGNEQFF. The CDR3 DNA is TGTGCCAGCAGCTTAGTAGGGTTGGGTAATGAGCAGTTCTTC.